Shown below are 17 T cell receptor beta chains from a single sample sequenced in a study of shared clonotypes between healthy human individuals. Generated by immunoSEQ multiplex PCR, the TCRdb table keeps only in-frame clones and is missing some. The table includes 2.5 million or so clones, more than 80% detected once. The sequenced material came from naive CD4+ T cells sorted from blood. Stated subset: CD45RA+ positively selected. The receptors were gathered from a man aged 18 to 35 in good health.

The J gene is TRBJ2-5, the V gene TRBV18; no definite D call. Deletions cut 0 bases from V and 1 base from J, with 9 bases between. The CDR3 consists of 15 residues. Germline CDR1 and CDR2: KGHSH and LQKENI. The CDR3 loop is CASSPPMAVQETQYF. The CDR3 DNA sequence: TGTGCCAGCTCACCACCAATGGCGGTCCAAGAGACCCAGTACTTC.

The rearrangement uses TRBV11-2 and TRBJ2-7; D might be TRBD1 (5 bases). With 1 base removed from V and 4 bases from J, the gap between germline ends came to 11 bases. The germline CDR1 and CDR2 sequences are SGHAT and FQNNGV. The CDR3 totals 14 residues. The CDR3 nucleotides are TGTGCCAGCAGCTTAGCCCCTGACAGTTACGAGCAGTACTTC. Its protein product is CASSLAPDSYEQYF.

The chain combines TRBV7-2 with TRBJ2-5; a possible D gene is TRBD1 (6 bases). The V gene's germline CDR1 is SGHTA and CDR2 FQGNSA. CDR3 length: 15 residues. V lost 7 bases and J lost 5, with 20 bases in between. The CDR3 loop is CASTLSGPQGETQYF. Written as DNA, the CDR3 is TGTGCCAGCACTTTAAGTGGGCCTCAGGGGGAGACCCAGTACTTC.

V gene TRBV5-1 combines with J gene TRBJ2-2; TRBD2 matches at 8 bases. Trimming removed 6 bases from V and 0 bases from J; junction bases left unmatched: 1. The CDR3 covers 14 residues. Per germline, CDR1 SGHRS and CDR2 YFSETQ. The DNA of the CDR3 is TGCGCCAGCAAGCGGGAGCCGAACACCGGGGAGCTGTTTTTT. Translation gives CASKREPNTGELFF.

This sequence joins TRBV28 and TRBJ1-2; D is unclear. Trimming cost V 2 bases and J 3 bases, with 10 bases left between them. CDR1 is MDHEN and CDR2 is SYDVKM in the germline V gene. CDR3 length equals 14 residues. The DNA for the CDR3 is TGTGCCAGCAGTTTACAAGCCTCCGACTATGGCTACACCTTC. Translating gives CASSLQASDYGYTF.

The J gene is TRBJ1-2, the V gene TRBV5-8, with D hard to call. Between the trimmed V and J ends, which lost 3 bases and 7 bases, there was a span of 13 bases. CDR1 and CDR2 (germline): SGHTS, YDEGEE. CDR3 length: 13 amino acids. CDR3 coding DNA: TGTGCCAGCAGCTGGGCCTCCGTTAGTGGCTACACCTTC. It specifies CASSWASVSGYTF. Full variable domain (outside the CDR3, taken from reference TRBV5-8 and TRBJ1-2): EAGVTQSPTHLIKTRGQQATLRCSPISGHTSVYWYQQALGLGLQFLLWYDEGEERNRGNFPPRFSGRQFPNYSSELNVNALELEDSALYLCASSWASVSGYTFGSGTRLTVV.

The genes are TRBV28 and TRBJ2-7; D gene unclear. Germline V gives CDR1 MDHEN, CDR2 SYDVKM. This CDR3 is 17 amino acids long. The V end lost 6 bases, the J end lost 2 bases, and 23 bases lay between the germline ends. CDR3 protein: CASSRNRASGRTYEQYF. The CDR3 nucleotides are TGTGCCAGCAGCCGTAATCGAGCGTCGGGTAGGACCTACGAGCAGTACTTC.

For the CDR3, the DNA is TGTGCCAGCAACCCACCCCGCGGCCACGAGCAGTACTTC. This codes for CASNPPRGHEQYF. This chain joins TRBV6-5 and TRBJ2-7; D not certain. This CDR3 comprises 13 residues. Trimming cost V 7 bases and J 5 bases, with 15 bases left between them. Germline V gene sequence: CDR1 MNHEY, CDR2 SVGAGI.

This clone was detected only once. The chain couples TRBV19 to TRBJ2-1, with D unresolved. Trimming took 7 bases from V and 6 from J, leaving 19 bases between them. This CDR3 has 15 amino acids. Germline V gene sequence: CDR1 LNHDA, CDR2 SQIVND (reference sequence). The CDR3, as DNA: TGTGCCAGTAACGATCTCAGGACGGCCACCAATGAGCAGTTCTTC. Its translation is CASNDLRTATNEQFF. The full variable domain, in which reference TRBV19 and TRBJ2-1 provide the parts outside the CDR3, is DGGITQSPKYLFRKEGQNVTLSCEQNLNHDAMYWYRQDPGQGLRLIYYSQIVNDFQKGDIAEGYSVSREKKESFPLTVTSAQKNPTAFYLCASNDLRTATNEQFFGPGTRLTVL.

This chain connects TRBV7-2 to TRBJ1-2; D is possibly TRBD1 (6 bases). V lost 8 bases and J 2 bases, leaving 15 bases between the germline ends. The length of the CDR3 is 14 residues. Germline V gene lookup returns CDR1 SGHTA and CDR2 FQGNSA. The CDR3 bases are TGTGCCAGCGAATTTTATCAGGGGAACTATGGCTACACCTTC. It encodes CASEFYQGNYGYTF.

The chain has TRBV15 and TRBJ2-1, with 7 bases fitting TRBD2. The CDR3 runs to 14 residues. Germline V gene lookup returns CDR1 LNHNV and CDR2 YYDKDF (reference sequence). With 0 bases clipped from V and 9 bases from J, the junction kept 5 bases outside the gene matches. CDR3 DNA: TGTGCCACCAGCAGAGAGACAGCGGGGAGTGAGCAGTTCTTC. This encodes CATSRETAGSEQFF.

The rearrangement uses TRBV25-1 and TRBJ1-6, with D unresolved. CDR1 is MGHDK, CDR2 SYGVNS, per germline. Trimming pared 6 bases from V and 0 bases from J, leaving 9 bases between. CDR3 size: 15 residues. CDR3 residues: CASRLRSSYNSPLHF. In DNA, the CDR3 is TGTGCCAGCAGACTCAGGAGCTCCTATAATTCACCCCTCCACTTT.

The chain joins TRBV6-6 to TRBJ1-2, with D perhaps matching TRBD1 (5 bases). Looked up from germline, CDR1 is MNHNY and CDR2 is SVGAGI (reference sequence). Trimming left V 0 bases short and J 4 bases short, with 12 bases between. There are 15 residues in the CDR3. Written as DNA, the CDR3 is TGTGCCAGCAGTTACTCAGGGGAATTTAGCTATGGCTACACCTTC. Translated: CASSYSGEFSYGYTF.

V and J are TRBV5-1 and TRBJ1-1; the match to TRBD1 covers 9 bases. Trimming cost V 3 bases and J 8 bases; bases outside gene matches: 11. This CDR3 has 15 amino acids. The germline V gene encodes CDR1 SGHRS and CDR2 YFSETQ. The CDR3, as DNA: TGCGCCAGCAGCTGGACCGCCGGGACAGGGACAGAAGCTTTCTTT. Its protein is CASSWTAGTGTEAFF.

The chain uses TRBV7-2 and TRBJ2-1, with a possible D match to TRBD2 (6 bases). The length of the CDR3 is 17 residues. Between the trimmed V and J ends, which lost 1 base and 0 bases, there was a span of 13 bases. Germline V gene lookup returns CDR1 SGHTA and CDR2 FQGNSA. The chain's CDR3 is CASSLELAPSSYNEQFF. Here the CDR3 DNA reads TGTGCCAGCAGCTTAGAGCTAGCGCCAAGCTCCTACAATGAGCAGTTCTTC.

The chain has TRBV28 and TRBJ1-5; D uncertain. CDR3 length: 17 residues. Trimming left V 2 bases short and J 3 bases short, with 17 bases between. Germline lookup yields CDR1 MDHEN and CDR2 SYDVKM. CDR3 loop: CASSLRLSPSFNQPQHF. DNA of the CDR3: TGTGCCAGCAGTTTACGTCTGTCCCCAAGCTTCAATCAGCCCCAGCATTTT.

The chain uses TRBV5-6 and TRBJ1-2, with 11 bases matching TRBD1. The ends lost 4 bases at V and 7 bases at J; junction bases unmatched: 3. Germline CDR1 reads SGHDT; CDR2 reads YYEEEE. The CDR3 runs to 13 residues. The CDR3 sequence: CASSPDRGLGYTF. As DNA, the CDR3 is TGTGCCAGCAGCCCGGACAGGGGGCTTGGCTACACCTTC.